This T cell receptor beta chain was sequenced during a study of a mutant IDH1 vaccine in newly diagnosed glioma. In the study overall: The treated group averaged 40.4 years old and was around 60% male, roughly 38% female.

Sequencing used immunoSEQ multiplex PCR; TCRdb keeps in-frame clones, though not all of them. The sample holds about 65,000 clones, 70% to 90% seen once. Sample time point: week 23, last vaccination. With topical imiquimod, each dose of the vaccine consisted of 300 ug of mutant IDH1 20-mer peptide. About this clone itself: The antigen is undetermined.

Whole-study findings and limits: Changes in top peripheral clonotypes did not appear linked to pseudoprogression.

Sequences were derived from PBMCs, sampled from a glioma patient whose treatment included an IDH1 peptide vaccine. This TCR derives from a man between 25 and 39 years old with glioma.

The CDR3 region is CASSMGSTGGTETQYF. The CDR3 coding sequence is TGTGCCAGCAGTATGGGGTCAACGGGGGGAACCGAGACCCAGTACTTC. This sequence joins TRBV9 and TRBJ2-5, with TRBD2 matching 7 bases. V dropped 5 bases and J dropped 5; count of bases not matched to a gene: 15. From germline, CDR1 is SGDLS and CDR2 YYNGEE. The CDR3 runs to 16 residues.